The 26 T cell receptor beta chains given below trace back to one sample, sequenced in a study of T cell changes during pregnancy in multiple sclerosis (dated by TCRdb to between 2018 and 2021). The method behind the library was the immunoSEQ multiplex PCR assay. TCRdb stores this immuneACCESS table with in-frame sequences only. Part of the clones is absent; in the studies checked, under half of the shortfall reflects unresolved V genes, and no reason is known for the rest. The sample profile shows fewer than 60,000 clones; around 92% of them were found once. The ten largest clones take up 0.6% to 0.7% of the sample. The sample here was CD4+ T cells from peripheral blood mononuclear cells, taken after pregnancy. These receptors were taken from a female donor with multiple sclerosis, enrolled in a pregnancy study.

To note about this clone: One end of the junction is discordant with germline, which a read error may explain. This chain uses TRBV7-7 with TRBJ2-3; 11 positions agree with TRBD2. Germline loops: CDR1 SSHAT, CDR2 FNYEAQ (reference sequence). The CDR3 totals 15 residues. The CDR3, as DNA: TGTGCTAGCAGCTTAGCGGGGGGGCGGGGCGATACGCAGTATTTT. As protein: CASSLAGGRGDTQYF.

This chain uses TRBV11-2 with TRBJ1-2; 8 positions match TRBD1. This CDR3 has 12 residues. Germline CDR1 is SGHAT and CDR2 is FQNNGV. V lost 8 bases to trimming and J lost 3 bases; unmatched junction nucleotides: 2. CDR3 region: CASGQGHYGYTF. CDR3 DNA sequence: TGTGCCAGCGGACAGGGACACTATGGCTACACCTTC.

Written as DNA, the CDR3 is TGTGCCAGCAGCCAAGCGGACAGCCCCAGCAATACGCAGTATTTT. Its translation: CASSQADSPSNTQYF. This sequence joins TRBV4-2 and TRBJ2-3, with a weak D call TRBD1 (6 bases). V lost 1 base, J lost 7 bases, and 15 bases lay in between. The CDR3 length is 15 residues. In germline, CDR1 is LGHNA, CDR2 YNFKEQ.

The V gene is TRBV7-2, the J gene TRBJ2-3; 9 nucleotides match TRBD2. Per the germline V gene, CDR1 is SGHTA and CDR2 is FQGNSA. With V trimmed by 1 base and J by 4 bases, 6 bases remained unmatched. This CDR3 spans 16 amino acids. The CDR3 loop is CASSLVGGGAADTQYF. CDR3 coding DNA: TGTGCCAGCAGCTTAGTGGGCGGGGGGGCCGCAGATACGCAGTATTTT.

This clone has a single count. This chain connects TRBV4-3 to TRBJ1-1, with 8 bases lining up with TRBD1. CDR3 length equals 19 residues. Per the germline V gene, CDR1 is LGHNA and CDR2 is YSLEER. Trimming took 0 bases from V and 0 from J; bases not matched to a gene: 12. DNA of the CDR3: TGCGCCAGCAGCCAAGATACCCCCTCTTACAGGGGGTTGAACACTGAAGCTTTCTTT. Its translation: CASSQDTPSYRGLNTEAFF.

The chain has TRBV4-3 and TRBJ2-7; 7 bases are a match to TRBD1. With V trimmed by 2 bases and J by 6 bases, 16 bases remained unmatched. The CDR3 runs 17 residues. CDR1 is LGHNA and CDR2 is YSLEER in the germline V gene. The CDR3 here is CASSQRATGVPRSEQYF. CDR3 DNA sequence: TGCGCCAGCAGCCAAAGGGCCACAGGGGTTCCCAGGTCCGAGCAGTACTTC.

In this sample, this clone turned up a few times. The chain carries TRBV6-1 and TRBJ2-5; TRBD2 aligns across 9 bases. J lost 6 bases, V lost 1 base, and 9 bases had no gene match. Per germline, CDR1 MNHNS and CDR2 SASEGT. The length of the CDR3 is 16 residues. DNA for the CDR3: TGTGCCAGCAGTGAAGGGCGGGGGGGTAATATGCAGACCCAGTACTTC. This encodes CASSEGRGGNMQTQYF.

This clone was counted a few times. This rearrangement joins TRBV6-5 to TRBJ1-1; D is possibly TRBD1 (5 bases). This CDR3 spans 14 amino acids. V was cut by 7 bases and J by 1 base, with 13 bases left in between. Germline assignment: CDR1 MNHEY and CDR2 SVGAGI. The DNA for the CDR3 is TGTGCCAGCACTATGACAGTCCCGAACACTGAAGCTTTCTTT. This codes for CASTMTVPNTEAFF.

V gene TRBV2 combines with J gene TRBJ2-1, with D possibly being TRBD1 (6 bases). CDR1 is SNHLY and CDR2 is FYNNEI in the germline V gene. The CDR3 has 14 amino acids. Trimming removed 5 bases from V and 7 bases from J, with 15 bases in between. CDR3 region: CASSRQGITNEQFF. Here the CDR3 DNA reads TGTGCCAGCAGTCGGCAGGGGATAACAAATGAGCAGTTCTTC.

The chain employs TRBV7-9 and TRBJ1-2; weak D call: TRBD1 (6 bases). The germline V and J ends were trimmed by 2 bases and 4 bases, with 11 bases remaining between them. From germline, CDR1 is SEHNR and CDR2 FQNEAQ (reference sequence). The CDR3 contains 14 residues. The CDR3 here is CASSLSGASYGYTF. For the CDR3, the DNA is TGTGCCAGCAGCTTATCAGGGGCGAGCTATGGCTACACCTTC.

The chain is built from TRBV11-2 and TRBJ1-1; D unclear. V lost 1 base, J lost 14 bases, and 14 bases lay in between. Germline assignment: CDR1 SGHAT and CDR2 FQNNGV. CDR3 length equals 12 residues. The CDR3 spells CASSLVEGSCFF. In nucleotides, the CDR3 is TGTGCCAGCAGCTTAGTGGAGGGAAGTTGCTTCTTT.

The CDR3: CASSSGVFSGNTIYF. The CDR3, as DNA: TGTGCCAGCAGTTCCGGGGTCTTCTCTGGAAACACCATATATTTT. This sequence joins TRBV6-5 and TRBJ1-3; unclear D gene. This CDR3 has 15 residues. Trimming took 4 bases from V and 0 from J, leaving 10 bases between them. Germline V gene data show CDR1 as MNHEY and CDR2 as SVGAGI.

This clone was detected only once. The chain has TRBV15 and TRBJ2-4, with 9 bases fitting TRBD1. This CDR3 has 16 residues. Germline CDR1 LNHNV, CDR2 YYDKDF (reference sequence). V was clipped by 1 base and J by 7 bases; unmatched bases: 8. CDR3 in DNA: TGTGCCACCAGCAGAGCGGGACAGGGAAGGAGGAACATTCAGTACTTC. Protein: CATSRAGQGRRNIQYF.

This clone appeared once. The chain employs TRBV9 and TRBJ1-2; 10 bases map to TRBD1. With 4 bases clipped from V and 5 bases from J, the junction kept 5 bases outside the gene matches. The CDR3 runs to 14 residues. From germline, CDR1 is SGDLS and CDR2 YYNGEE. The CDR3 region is CASSSGQGIYGYTF. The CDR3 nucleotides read TGTGCCAGCAGCTCGGGACAGGGGATTTATGGCTACACCTTC.

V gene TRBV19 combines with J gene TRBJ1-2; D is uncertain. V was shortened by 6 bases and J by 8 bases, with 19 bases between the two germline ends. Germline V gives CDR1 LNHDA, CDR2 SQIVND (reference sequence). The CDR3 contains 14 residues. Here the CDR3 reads CASSYPRGLGGYTF. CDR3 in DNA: TGTGCCAGTAGCTATCCAAGAGGGCTTGGAGGCTACACCTTC.

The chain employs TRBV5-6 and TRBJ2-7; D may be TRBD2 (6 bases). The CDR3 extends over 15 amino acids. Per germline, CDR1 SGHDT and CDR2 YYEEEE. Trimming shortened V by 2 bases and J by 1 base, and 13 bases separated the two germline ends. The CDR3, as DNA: TGTGCCAGCAGCTTTCGGAGGGGCACGTCCTACGAGCAGTACTTC. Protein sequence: CASSFRRGTSYEQYF. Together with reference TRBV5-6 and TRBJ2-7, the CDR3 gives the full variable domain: DAGVTQSPTHLIKTRGQQVTLRCSPKSGHDTVSWYQQALGQGPQFIFQYYEEEERQRGNFPDRFSGHQFPNYSSELNVNALLLGDSALYLCASSFRRGTSYEQYFGPGTRLTVT.

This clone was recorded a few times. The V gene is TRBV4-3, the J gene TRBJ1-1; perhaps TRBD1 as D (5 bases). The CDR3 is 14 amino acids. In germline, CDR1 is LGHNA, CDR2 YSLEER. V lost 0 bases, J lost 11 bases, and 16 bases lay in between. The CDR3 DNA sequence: TGCGCCAGCAGCCAAGATCTAAGCGGGGGTCTCGCTTTCTTT. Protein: CASSQDLSGGLAFF.

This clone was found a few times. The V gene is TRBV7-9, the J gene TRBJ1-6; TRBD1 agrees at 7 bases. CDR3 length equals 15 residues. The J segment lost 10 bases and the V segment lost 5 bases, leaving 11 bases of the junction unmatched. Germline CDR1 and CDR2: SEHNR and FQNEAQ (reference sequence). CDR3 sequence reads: CASSPKDRAGSPLHF. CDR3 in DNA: TGTGCCAGCAGCCCAAAAGACAGGGCGGGCTCACCCCTCCACTTT. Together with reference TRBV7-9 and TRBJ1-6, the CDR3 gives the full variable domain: DTGVSQNPRHKITKRGQNVTFRCDPISEHNRLYWYRQTLGQGPEFLTYFQNEAQLEKSRLLSDRFSAERPKGSFSTLEIQRTEQGDSAMYLCASSPKDRAGSPLHFGNGTRLTVT.

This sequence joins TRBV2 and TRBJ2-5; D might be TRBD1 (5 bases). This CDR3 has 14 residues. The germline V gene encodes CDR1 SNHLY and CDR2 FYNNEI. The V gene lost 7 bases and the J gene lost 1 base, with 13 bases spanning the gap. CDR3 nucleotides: TGTGCCAGCATAATGTCGACAGCCCAAGAGACCCAGTACTTC. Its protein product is CASIMSTAQETQYF.

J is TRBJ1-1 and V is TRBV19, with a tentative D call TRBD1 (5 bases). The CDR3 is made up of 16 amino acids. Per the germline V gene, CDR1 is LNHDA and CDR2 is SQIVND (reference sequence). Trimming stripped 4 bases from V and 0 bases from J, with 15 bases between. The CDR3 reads CASSRDQGSMNTEAFF. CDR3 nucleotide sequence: TGTGCCAGTAGTAGAGATCAGGGATCCATGAACACTGAAGCTTTCTTT.

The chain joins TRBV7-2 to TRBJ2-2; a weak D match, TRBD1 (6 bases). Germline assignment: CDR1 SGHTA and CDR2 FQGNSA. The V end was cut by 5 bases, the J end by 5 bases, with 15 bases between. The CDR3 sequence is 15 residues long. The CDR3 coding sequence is TGTGCCAGCAGCCTCAACAGGGTTGGGACCGGGGAGCTGTTTTTT. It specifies CASSLNRVGTGELFF.

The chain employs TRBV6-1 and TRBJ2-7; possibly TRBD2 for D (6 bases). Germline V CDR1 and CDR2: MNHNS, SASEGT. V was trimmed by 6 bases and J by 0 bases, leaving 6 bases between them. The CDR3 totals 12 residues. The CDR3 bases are TGTGCCAGCAGGGAGGGCTCCTACGAGCAGTACTTC. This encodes CASREGSYEQYF.

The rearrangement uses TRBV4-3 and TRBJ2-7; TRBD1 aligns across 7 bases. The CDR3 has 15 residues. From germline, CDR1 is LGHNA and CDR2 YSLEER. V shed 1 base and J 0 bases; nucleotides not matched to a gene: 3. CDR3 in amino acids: CASSQATGFSYEQYF. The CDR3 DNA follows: TGCGCCAGCAGCCAAGCGACAGGGTTCTCCTACGAGCAGTACTTC.

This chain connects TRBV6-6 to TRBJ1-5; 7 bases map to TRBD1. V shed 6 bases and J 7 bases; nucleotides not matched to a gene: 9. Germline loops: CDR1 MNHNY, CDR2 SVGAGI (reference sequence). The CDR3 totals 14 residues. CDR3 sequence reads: CASRSTGDWQPQHF. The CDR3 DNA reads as TGTGCCAGCAGATCCACAGGGGATTGGCAGCCCCAGCATTTT.

The CDR3 coding sequence is TGCGCCAGCAGCCAAGACTTTGCCGGGAGTGAAAAACTGTTTTTT. Translating gives CASSQDFAGSEKLFF. The chain links TRBV4-3 to TRBJ1-4; D ambiguous. V lost 0 bases to trimming and J lost 7 bases, with 12 bases between them. The length of the CDR3 is 15 residues. Per the germline V gene, CDR1 is LGHNA and CDR2 is YSLEER.

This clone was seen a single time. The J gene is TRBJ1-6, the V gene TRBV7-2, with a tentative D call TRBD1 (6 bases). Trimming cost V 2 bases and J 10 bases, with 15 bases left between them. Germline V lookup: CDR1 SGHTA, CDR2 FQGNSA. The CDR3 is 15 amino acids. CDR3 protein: CASSLIGQLGSPLHF. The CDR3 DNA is TGTGCCAGCAGCTTAATAGGACAGTTGGGGTCACCCCTCCACTTT.